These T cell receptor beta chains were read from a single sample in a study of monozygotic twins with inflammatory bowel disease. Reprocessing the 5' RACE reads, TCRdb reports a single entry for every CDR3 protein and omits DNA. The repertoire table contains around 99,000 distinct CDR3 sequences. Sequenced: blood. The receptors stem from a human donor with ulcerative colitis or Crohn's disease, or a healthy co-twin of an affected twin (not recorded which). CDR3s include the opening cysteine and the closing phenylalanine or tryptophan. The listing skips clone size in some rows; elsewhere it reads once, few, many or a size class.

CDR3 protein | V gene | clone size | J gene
CASSRAGQGLGTEAFF | TRBV3-1 | - | TRBJ1-1
CASSSRGDNQPQHF | TRBV7-2 | - | TRBJ1-5
CSVYRADTEAFF | TRBV29-1 | - | TRBJ1-1
CASSLGGYHYSQETQYF | TRBV5-1 | - | TRBJ2-5
CASSPSGSGANVLTF | TRBV28 | - | TRBJ2-6
CSARSVAGGDSYEQYF | TRBV20-1 | medium-sized | TRBJ2-7
CASSVGPDNSPLHF | TRBV2 | - | TRBJ1-6
CASSQTTSETQYF | TRBV4-1 | - | TRBJ2-5
CASSSLGQVNNYGYTF | TRBV27 | - | TRBJ1-2
CSGTGIAGEKLFF | TRBV20-1 | - | TRBJ1-4
CASSPKTTGRYEQYF | TRBV5-1 | - | TRBJ2-7
CAISSTGQGTQEQYF | TRBV10-3 | - | TRBJ2-7
CASSVRSGLAVYNEQFF | TRBV7-9 | - | TRBJ2-1
CASSPYRTSGRGNEQFF | TRBV4-1 | - | TRBJ2-1
CASTPQGGEPNQPQHF | TRBV19 | - | TRBJ1-5
CAISGSEGLAGAGGTYNEQFF | TRBV10-3 | - | TRBJ2-1
CASSPPNKGTQYF | TRBV12-3/TRBV12-4 | - | TRBJ2-3
CASSSQGSNQPQHF | TRBV19 | - | TRBJ1-5
CASSQDLGYSQETQYF | TRBV4-3 | - | TRBJ2-5
CASSLRPGQLKETQYF | TRBV7-9 | - | TRBJ2-5
CASSSPGSTDTQYF | TRBV7-9 | - | TRBJ2-3
CASSQDAGHSGRSEKLFF | TRBV4-2 | - | TRBJ1-4
CSVEVAGDSYEQYF | TRBV29-1 | - | TRBJ2-7
CASIQLAETYNEQFF | TRBV7-9 | - | TRBJ2-1
CATSDQDGAKYIQYF | TRBV24-1 | - | TRBJ2-4
CASSLRGQGLYEQYF | TRBV7-9 | - | TRBJ2-7
CASSLFLTGANVLTF | TRBV5-1 | - | TRBJ2-6
CASSFWGPGGYTF | TRBV12-3/TRBV12-4 | - | TRBJ1-2
CASSQGLASGFMDTQYF | TRBV4-1 | - | TRBJ2-3
CASVAGEETQYF | TRBV28 | - | TRBJ2-5
CASSPTGIRTDTQYF | TRBV7-2 | - | TRBJ2-3